The text below deals with one TCR beta chain. Germline CDR1 reads LGHNA; CDR2 reads YNFKEQ. Trimming removed 1 base from V and 3 bases from J; junction bases left unmatched: 5. There are 15 residues in the CDR3. The data originate from a study of blood T cell repertoires in COVID-19. Study information: Both acute and convalescent COVID-19 samples were obtained from the United States, Italy and Spain. Sources were T cells, B-cell-depleted T cells, or PBMCs; the material itself was cDNA or gDNA.

Original data processing: Quantification of nucleated cells was approximated via reference gene primer amplification. Clones were sequenced by immunoSEQ multiplex PCR, and TCRdb holds only the in-frame ones, with some missing. V, J and clone size were drawn from that table, and D and trimming were deduced from the DNA. Of about 47,000 clones listed, about 80% are singletons. This clonotype was obtained from a man aged 55 to 70 with acute or convalescent COVID-19. The gene calls are TRBV4-2 and TRBJ2-7; 8 bases are shared with TRBD1. The sequenced material came from peripheral blood. The CDR3 sequence: CASSQGTGSGYEQYF. The CDR3 DNA is TGTGCCAGCAGCCAAGGGACAGGGTCCGGCTACGAGCAGTACTTC.